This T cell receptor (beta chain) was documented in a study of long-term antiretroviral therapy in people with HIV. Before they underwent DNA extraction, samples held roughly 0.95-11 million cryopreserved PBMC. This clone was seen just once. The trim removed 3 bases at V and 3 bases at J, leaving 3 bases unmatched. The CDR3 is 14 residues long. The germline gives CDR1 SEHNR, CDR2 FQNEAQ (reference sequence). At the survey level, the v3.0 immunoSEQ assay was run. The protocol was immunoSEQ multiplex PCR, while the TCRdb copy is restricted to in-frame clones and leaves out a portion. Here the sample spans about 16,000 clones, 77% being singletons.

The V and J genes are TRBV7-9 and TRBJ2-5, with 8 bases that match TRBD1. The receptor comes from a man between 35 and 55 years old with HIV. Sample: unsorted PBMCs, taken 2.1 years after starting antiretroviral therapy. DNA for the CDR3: TGTGCCAGCAGCTTCCACAGGGGGGAAGAGACCCAGTACTTC. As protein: CASSFHRGEETQYF.